Described below is a single T cell receptor beta chain sequence and its context. This clonotype was picked up a small number of times. Its target antigen remains unknown. No per-base quality is available; no much larger clone lies one base away. The CDR1 and CDR2 encoded by the germline V gene are MNHEY and SVGEGT. V drops 6 bases and J drops 7 bases, leaving 18 bases in between. The CDR3, from cysteine to phenylalanine, totals 14 residues. Only CDR3 DNA remains: 42 bases, in frame from the first base. The data are from a study of response to subunit inactivated influenza vaccine (dated by TCRdb to the late 2010s). About the full investigation: To follow how T cells responded to a trivalent subunit inactivated influenza vaccine, the researchers relied on deep quantitative profiling of the T cell receptor repertoire. Overall study outcomes, separate from this receptor: It was suggested by the authors that each seasonal influenza vaccination may recruit only a limited number of new T cells.

The library was built by means of RT-PCR. Reads for this sample came from an Illumina HiSeq 2500. TCRdb handled the public reads itself, with Q25 trimming in fastp and clone calling in MiXCR, and kept productive beta chains. Rows matching on CDR3 protein sequence are summarized as one entry with the most common DNA and genes. The table for this sample lists about 170,000 distinct CDR3 sequences; approximately 12% of them were counted only once. Approximately 32% of the sample rests with the top ten. In addition, the sample was reused for a study of T cells expressing NK-cell markers. As that second study puts it: TCR beta cDNA libraries were made by 5'RACE template switching that added a universal primer site and unique molecular identifiers. Three sorted T-cell subsets (CD3+CD56+NKG2C+, CD3+CD56+NKG2C- and CD3+CD56-NKG2C+) from fewer than 10 donors had their TCR beta-chain repertoires profiled. Seven of the eight sequenced donors were HCMV-seropositive and one was HCMV-seronegative. In several experiments an anti-gammadeltaTCR antibody was added to restrict sorting to alphabetaTCR-expressing T cells. For roughly 6 donors, the dominant CD3+CD56+NKG2C+ clonotypes were among the top 10 CD8+ clonotypes and accounted for about 1.0-7.5% of CD8+ T cells. Those dominant clonotypes were again the most abundant among CD3+CD56-NKG2C+ cells in a few donors, at about 25-60.1%. Whether the expanded NKG2C-expressing T cell clones were specific for HCMV antigens was left unclear. The eight sequenced donors were randomly selected healthy volunteers, three men and five women. HCMV-specific IgG was detected in serum with a commercial ELISA kit to determine HCMV serostatus. Peripheral blood mononuclear cells were isolated from blood by Ficoll density gradient centrifugation. Using Miltenyi isolation kits, CD4+ and CD8+ T cells were isolated from PBMC through magnetic immunoseparation. Synthesis of cDNA was primed from the TCR beta constant segment and was followed by two consecutive PCR amplification steps. Illumina HiSeq 2000/2500, MiSeq or NextSeq was used to sequence libraries as 2 x 150 bp reads. MIGEC was used to demultiplex reads and group the reads by UMI, and MiTCR was used to assemble and quantify clonotypes. To exclude erroneous sequences, any TCR cDNA sequence not supported by at least two reads was discarded. Downstream repertoire analysis used the tcR package, and clonotypes were matched across fractions by CDR3 nucleotide sequence plus V segment. Antigen specificity was annotated against VDJdb with VDJmatch, allowing one amino acid substitution in CDR3.

The material was CD8+ T cells sorted from PBMCs, obtained about 13 days after vaccination. The receptor's source is a man aged 50-60 years who received an inactivated influenza vaccine. Donor details come from another sample of the same person, matched by shared clones. The sequence joins TRBV6-2 or TRBV6-3 to TRBJ2-5, and perhaps TRBD1 as D gene, on 6 matching bases. The CDR3 reads CASSSPGHEMTQYF. The base sequence is TGTGCCAGCAGCTCCCCGGGACACGAAATGACCCAGTACTTC.